One and the same sample provided the 10 T cell receptor beta chains below, sequenced in a study of blood T cells in healthy people across ages (dated by TCRdb to between 2015 and 2017). The library came from 5' RACE. The reads were generated on an Illumina HiSeq 2500. A second PCR of roughly 6 to 12 cycles was performed with a sample-barcoded 5' primer and a J-beta primer mix. The public reads were quality trimmed at Q25 with fastp and then assembled into clones with MiXCR by TCRdb, keeping productive beta chains. Entries that share a CDR3 protein sequence are merged under the most common genes and DNA. Counted in this sample were approximately 850,000 distinct CDR3 sequences; around two fifths of them appeared once. The ten largest clones represent approximately 19% of the sample. Input material: blood. These receptors originate from a man aged 60-69 years in good health.

This clonotype showed up just a few times. V usage is TRBV27 and J usage is TRBJ2-7, with D tentatively TRBD1 (5 bases). The V end was cut by 5 bases, the J end by 4 bases, with 12 bases between. The germline V gene encodes CDR1 MNHEY and CDR2 SMNVEV (reference sequence). The CDR3 is 13 amino acids. For the CDR3, the DNA is TGTGCCAGCAGTAATCAGGGAAAGTACGAGCAGTACTTC. Translated, it gives CASSNQGKYEQYF.

This clonotype occurred a few times. The chain couples TRBV12-3 or TRBV12-4 to TRBJ2-5; 8 bases align to TRBD1. Trimming took 5 bases from V and 4 from J; bases not matched to a gene: 6. The CDR3 consists of 14 residues. CDR3 nucleotide sequence: TGTGCCAGCAGTCCCGGACAGGGAATAGAGACCCAGTACTTC. Translating gives CASSPGQGIETQYF.

The chain's CDR3 is CSVDLRGLYNEQFF. The DNA of the CDR3 is TGCAGCGTCGATCTCCGGGGCCTTTACAATGAGCAGTTCTTC. The rearrangement uses TRBV29-1 and TRBJ2-1, with D perhaps matching TRBD1 or TRBD2 (5 bases each). The CDR3 spans 14 residues. Germline V gene lookup returns CDR1 SQVTM and CDR2 ANQGSEA. V lost 6 bases and J lost 4, with 16 bases in between.

The chain has TRBV25-1 and TRBJ1-2, with no clear D. V was pared by 3 bases and J by 0 bases, with 11 bases between. CDR1 is MGHDK, CDR2 SYGVNS, per germline. This CDR3 is 15 amino acids long. In DNA, the CDR3 is TGTGCCAGCAGTGACGCTCTAACCGCTAACTATGGCTACACCTTC. It is translated as CASSDALTANYGYTF.

The chain couples TRBV5-6 to TRBJ1-5; tentatively, D is TRBD1 (6 bases). In germline, CDR1 is SGHDT, CDR2 YYEEEE. Trimming took off 8 bases at V and 2 bases at J, with 17 bases between the two ends. This CDR3 region has 15 residues. The CDR3 is CARLLGGEGNQPQHF. CDR3 in DNA: TGTGCCAGACTTTTGGGGGGCGAGGGCAATCAGCCCCAGCATTTT.

This clonotype was recorded many times. The rearrangement uses TRBV5-1 and TRBJ2-7, with 15 bases that match TRBD2. This CDR3 region has 15 residues. V gave up 4 bases and J gave up 6 bases; unmatched junction bases: 5. Per the germline V gene, CDR1 is SGHRS and CDR2 is YFSETQ. The CDR3: CASSIGTSGGFEQYF. Written as DNA, the CDR3 is TGCGCCAGCAGCATTGGGACTAGCGGGGGGTTCGAGCAGTACTTC.

The chain links TRBV12-3 or TRBV12-4 to TRBJ1-4, with D perhaps matching TRBD1 (5 bases). The CDR3 sequence is 15 residues long. Trimming left V 6 bases short and J 5 bases short, with 16 bases between. CDR3 region: CASRPRQNKNEKLFF. CDR3 coding DNA: TGTGCCAGCAGACCCCGACAGAACAAAAATGAAAAACTGTTTTTT.

This clonotype was recorded many times. The chain carries TRBV10-3 and TRBJ2-7, with D maybe TRBD1 (5 bases). The germline V and J ends were trimmed by 6 bases and 0 bases, with 12 bases remaining between them. The CDR3 runs to 14 residues. CDR1 and CDR2 (germline): ENHRY, SYGVKD. In nucleotides, the CDR3 is TGTGCCATCAGAACGACAGCCAGCTCCTACGAGCAGTACTTC. Encoded protein: CAIRTTASSYEQYF.

The chain carries TRBV7-9 and TRBJ2-5, with D maybe TRBD2 (5 bases). The CDR3 length is 14 residues. Trimming removed 4 bases at V and 5 bases at J, with 14 bases between. Germline lookup yields CDR1 SEHNR and CDR2 FQNEAQ (reference sequence). CDR3 sequence reads: CASSSVLRTETQYF. Here the CDR3 DNA reads TGTGCCAGCAGCTCCGTCTTAAGGACTGAGACCCAGTACTTC.

This clonotype has only a few counts. This chain uses TRBV4-3 with TRBJ2-5; 10 bases line up with TRBD2. Germline lookup yields CDR1 LGHNA and CDR2 YSLEER. J gave up 1 base and V 1 base, and 6 bases lay outside the gene matches. The CDR3 length is 17 residues. The CDR3 nucleotides are TGCGCCAGCAGCCAAGGGCTACTAGCGGGAAGCCAAGAGACCCAGTACTTC. Its translation is CASSQGLLAGSQETQYF.